This note documents a single T cell receptor (beta chain) sequence. Its matching antigen is unknown. Per the germline V gene, CDR1 is SGHKS and CDR2 is YYEKEE (reference sequence). The CDR3 has 15 residues. Trimming took off 0 bases at V and 1 base at J, with 11 bases between the two ends. This sample stems from a study of a mutant IDH1 vaccine in newly diagnosed glioma. At the level of the study: Patients' prior therapy spanned radiotherapy, temozolomide, or both; most underwent both. General study points: No link was apparently found between pseudoprogression and changes in top peripheral T cell clonotypes. The occurrence of vaccine-induced immune responses was seen in more than 85% of patients.

The sample's time point: baseline, week 1 (first vaccination visit). Documented treatment: pre-vaccination baseline after standard-of-care therapy. Patients carried new grade 3 or 4 IDH1-mutant astrocytomas lacking nuclear ATRX. The assay was immunoSEQ multiplex PCR, and TCRdb's table has in-frame clones only and misses some. The profile shows tens of thousands of clones, over 75% of them singletons. Sequences were derived from PBMCs, sampled from a glioma patient treated with radiotherapy, temozolomide or both. The clonotype originates from a man aged 30-40 years with glioma. The chain is built from TRBV5-5 and TRBJ2-7; possibly TRBD1 for D (6 bases). CDR3 loop: CASSLGPGASYEQYF. In nucleotides, the CDR3 is TGTGCCAGCAGCTTGGGTCCAGGGGCGTCCTACGAGCAGTACTTC.